Listed below are T cell receptor beta chains from one sample, sequenced in a study of CD4 T cells in relation to SARS-CoV-2 and coronaviruses. The repertoire was sequenced with immunoSEQ multiplex PCR; TCRdb's copy has only in-frame clones and lacks some. The sample consists of about 36,000 clones, 77% of them appearing once. These TCRs are of unknown antigen specificity. Sequencing was carried out using memory CD4+ T cells from PBMCs, cultured in vitro. The receptors come from an adult with COVID-19. CDR3s include the opening cysteine and the closing phenylalanine or tryptophan. The order of the fields is D gene, clone size, J gene, V gene, CDR3 protein, CDR3 DNA. A D gene is named only where the DNA matches it firmly. Clone size, where shown, is once, few, many, or a class for clones that have expanded.

>-|-|TRBJ1-5|TRBV29-1
CSVSSVGQPQHF
TGCAGCGTTAGTTCAGTGGGTCAGCCCCAGCATTTT
>-|-|TRBJ2-1|TRBV28
CASRSGGQVVDNEQFF
TGTGCCAGCCGTAGTGGAGGGCAGGTAGTCGACAATGAGCAGTTCTTC
>-|-|TRBJ2-3|TRBV9
CASSVGRGVDTQYF
TGTGCCAGCAGCGTCGGTAGGGGGGTGGATACGCAGTATTTT
>TRBD1|-|TRBJ1-1|TRBV5-1
CASSLAAGGTEAFF
TGCGCCAGCAGCTTGGCGGCAGGGGGCACTGAAGCTTTCTTT
>-|once|TRBJ2-3|TRBV24-1
CATSDLQTDTQYF
TGTGCCACCAGTGATTTGCAGACGGATACGCAGTATTTT
>-|few|TRBJ2-3|TRBV5-1
CASSLAGGTPDTQYF
TGCGCCAGCAGCTTGGCGGGCGGGACCCCAGATACGCAGTATTTT
>TRBD2|-|TRBJ2-1|TRBV6-5
CASSWDYTSEQFF
TGTGCCAGCAGTTGGGACTATACGAGCGAGCAGTTCTTC
>TRBD2|-|TRBJ2-2|TRBV2
CASKGLAGATGELFF
TGTGCCAGCAAGGGGTTAGCGGGAGCCACCGGGGAGCTGTTTTTT
>-|large|TRBJ2-7|TRBV6-5
CASRKTRDNSYEQYF
TGTGCCAGCCGTAAGACCCGGGACAACTCCTACGAGCAGTACTTC
>-|-|TRBJ2-2|TRBV9
CASSVSISMNTGELFF
TGTGCCAGCAGCGTTAGTATATCTATGAACACCGGGGAGCTGTTTTTT
>TRBD2|-|TRBJ2-1|TRBV7-3
CASSFREGYNEQFF
TGTGCCAGCAGCTTCCGGGAGGGCTACAATGAGCAGTTCTTC
>TRBD1|few|TRBJ2-7|TRBV2
CASKNRGFPYEQYF
TGTGCCAGCAAGAACAGGGGGTTTCCCTACGAGCAGTACTTC
>-|once|TRBJ2-3|TRBV19
CASSIGSGKRTARTDTQYF
TGTGCCAGTAGTATAGGATCAGGGAAACGGACTGCCCGCACAGATACGCAGTATTTT
>TRBD1|-|TRBJ1-2|TRBV28
CASSRRGPNYGYTF
TGTGCCAGCAGCCGCAGGGGGCCTAACTATGGCTACACCTTC
>-|-|TRBJ1-3|TRBV5-1
CASSPEGGSGNTIYF
TGCGCCAGCAGCCCGGAGGGGGGCTCTGGAAACACCATATATTTT
>-|-|TRBJ2-2|TRBV2
CASRAIRGTGELFF
TGTGCCAGCAGGGCCATCAGGGGAACCGGGGAGCTGTTTTTT
>TRBD2|-|TRBJ2-7|TRBV6-5
CASRVSGTMYEQYF
TGTGCCAGCAGGGTAAGCGGGACGATGTACGAGCAGTACTTC
>TRBD2|-|TRBJ2-7|TRBV3-1/TRBV3-2
CASSHTGTSSAQYF
TGTGCCAGCAGCCACACAGGGACTAGCTCTGCGCAGTACTTC
>TRBD1|-|TRBJ2-1|TRBV20-1
CSGQGYNEQFF
TGCAGTGGACAGGGGTACAATGAGCAGTTCTTC
>-|-|TRBJ2-7|TRBV5-1
CASSAAVVTGTGVEQYF
TGCGCCAGCAGCGCGGCCGTCGTGACCGGGACGGGGGTAGAGCAGTACTTC
>-|-|TRBJ2-5|TRBV4-2
CASSQEVRGSQETQYF
TGTGCCAGCAGCCAAGAGGTTCGGGGGAGTCAAGAGACCCAGTACTTC
>TRBD2|-|TRBJ2-7|TRBV6-1
CASSEAGGAGSHEQYF
TGTGCCAGCAGTGAAGCGGGCGGAGCGGGAAGCCACGAGCAGTACTTC
>TRBD1|-|TRBJ2-7|TRBV4-1
CASSQEFRGQGFYEQYF
TGCGCCAGCAGCCAAGAATTTCGGGGACAGGGGTTCTACGAGCAGTACTTC
>-|-|TRBJ2-3|TRBV12-5
CASGAGDTQYF
TGTGCTAGTGGGGCGGGGGATACGCAGTATTTT
>TRBD2|few|TRBJ2-1|TRBV4-1
CASSQVRPRSSGSLNEQFF
TGCGCCAGCAGCCAAGTCCGTCCTAGATCTAGCGGGAGTCTCAATGAGCAGTTCTTC
>TRBD1|-|TRBJ2-5|TRBV3-1/TRBV3-2
CASSPTTGGRETQYF
TGTGCCAGCAGCCCCACAACAGGGGGGAGAGAGACCCAGTACTTC
>TRBD1|few|TRBJ2-1|TRBV14
CASSQKGGPAYNEQFF
TGTGCCAGCAGCCAAAAAGGGGGCCCAGCCTACAATGAGCAGTTCTTC
>-|-|TRBJ2-3|TRBV27
CASSRVGADTQYF
TGTGCCAGCAGTAGGGTTGGGGCAGATACGCAGTATTTT
>-|-|TRBJ2-7|TRBV4-2
CASSQGPGQSYEQYF
TGTGCCAGCAGCCAAGGACCGGGCCAGTCCTACGAGCAGTACTTC
>-|-|TRBJ2-2|TRBV6-5
CASRVSRPTGELFF
TGTGCCAGCAGGGTCTCCCGGCCCACCGGGGAGCTGTTTTTT
>TRBD1|few|TRBJ2-2|TRBV7-9
CASSDAGRGSPGELFF
TGTGCCAGCAGCGACGCCGGCAGGGGGTCACCCGGGGAGCTGTTTTTT
>TRBD1|-|TRBJ2-7|TRBV7-9
CASSLGGTGSIREQYF
TGTGCCAGCAGCTTAGGAGGGACAGGGTCCATTAGGGAGCAGTACTTC
>-|few|TRBJ1-3|TRBV5-4
CASSFTGTGNTIYF
TGTGCCAGCAGCTTCACAGGGACCGGAAACACCATATATTTT
>TRBD1|-|TRBJ2-6|TRBV6-5
CASRPQGAGANVLTF
TGTGCCAGCAGACCACAGGGGGCTGGGGCCAACGTCCTGACTTTC
>-|-|TRBJ2-3|TRBV5-1
CASSPQGRSDTQYF
TGCGCCAGCAGCCCCCAGGGACGTTCAGATACGCAGTATTTT
>-|-|TRBJ2-7|TRBV28
CASNPGALSYEQYF
TGTGCCAGCAACCCGGGGGCCTTGTCCTACGAGCAGTACTTC
>-|-|TRBJ2-5|TRBV20-1
CSAEHQETQYF
TGCAGTGCTGAACATCAAGAGACCCAGTACTTC
>-|-|TRBJ2-3|TRBV24-1
CATSDLDLSSESTDTQYF
TGTGCCACCAGTGATTTGGATCTGTCGAGCGAGAGCACAGATACGCAGTATTTT
>-|-|TRBJ2-7|TRBV19
CASSSLQDYEQYF
TGTGCCAGTAGTAGCCTTCAGGACTACGAGCAGTACTTC
>-|-|TRBJ2-5|TRBV5-1
CASSLGVRERQETQYF
TGCGCCAGCAGCTTGGGTGTGCGGGAACGCCAAGAGACCCAGTACTTC
>-|-|TRBJ2-6|TRBV5-1
CASSLDDSLSGANVLTF
TGCGCCAGCAGCTTGGATGACAGTCTCTCTGGGGCCAACGTCCTGACTTTC
>-|-|TRBJ1-3|TRBV7-8
CASSLLRAGNTIYF
TGTGCCAGCAGCTTACTCAGGGCTGGAAACACCATATATTTT
>-|-|TRBJ1-1|TRBV5-1
CASSHNGGLNTEAFF
TGCGCCAGCAGCCATAATGGAGGGCTGAACACTGAAGCTTTCTTT
>-|-|TRBJ2-1|TRBV7-2
CASSFGRHEQFF
TGTGCCAGCAGCTTTGGACGGCATGAGCAGTTCTTC
>-|-|TRBJ1-1|TRBV28
CASRGPWVGEAFF
TGTGCCAGCAGGGGGCCGTGGGTCGGTGAAGCTTTCTTT
>TRBD1|once|TRBJ2-3|TRBV19
CASRRTGGRTDTQYF
TGTGCCAGTAGGCGGACAGGGGGCCGCACAGATACGCAGTATTTT
>-|-|TRBJ2-5|TRBV10-2
CARAKGVKETQYF
TGCGCCAGGGCTAAAGGGGTAAAGGAGACCCAGTACTTC
>TRBD1|-|TRBJ1-5|TRBV28
CASRSGTENQPQHF
TGTGCCAGCAGGTCCGGGACAGAAAATCAGCCCCAGCATTTT
>-|-|TRBJ1-5|TRBV6-2/TRBV6-3
CASSFGTGARRSNQPQHF
TGTGCCAGCAGTTTCGGCACCGGGGCTAGAAGAAGCAATCAGCCCCAGCATTTT
>TRBD1|-|TRBJ1-4|TRBV2
CASRGDRGPEKLFF
TGTGCCAGCAGGGGGGACAGGGGGCCGGAAAAACTGTTTTTT
>-|-|TRBJ1-3|TRBV6-2/TRBV6-3
CASSSPDYRNTIYF
TGTGCCAGCAGTTCTCCCGATTACAGAAACACCATATATTTT
>-|once|TRBJ2-3|TRBV10-3
CAISERESTDTQYF
TGTGCCATCAGTGAGCGGGAGAGCACAGATACGCAGTATTTT
>-|few|TRBJ1-5|TRBV28
CASSSGGMLLEPQHF
TGTGCCAGCAGTTCGGGAGGAATGCTTTTGGAGCCCCAGCATTTT
>-|once|TRBJ1-3|TRBV4-1
CASSTLGRSAGNTIYF
TGCGCCAGCAGCACCTTGGGGAGGAGTGCTGGAAACACCATATATTTT
>-|-|TRBJ2-3|TRBV6-1
CASSEIQLTTQYF
TGTGCCAGCAGTGAAATCCAGCTAACTACGCAGTATTTT
>-|-|TRBJ1-1|TRBV18
CAIPMRGEGLPNTEAFF
TGTGCCATCCCAATGCGGGGGGAGGGACTACCGAACACTGAAGCTTTCTTT
>-|-|TRBJ2-7|TRBV27
CASSFAGVSEQYF
TGTGCCAGCAGTTTTGCAGGGGTAAGCGAGCAGTACTTC
>-|-|TRBJ1-5|TRBV7-9
CASSTAMGQPQHF
TGTGCCAGCAGCACCGCAATGGGCCAGCCCCAGCATTTT
>TRBD2|-|TRBJ2-7|TRBV9
CASSPRTSGSLRHEQYF
TGTGCCAGCAGCCCTCGGACTAGCGGGAGTCTCCGGCACGAGCAGTACTTC